Below are 18 T cell receptor beta chains sequenced from a single sample in a study of blood T cell repertoires in COVID-19. Libraries were prepared by immunoSEQ multiplex PCR; TCRdb keeps only in-frame clonotypes and omits some of them. The data hold roughly 240,000 clones, with approximately 85% observed a single time. Specimen: PBMCs or T cells enriched from blood (not recorded which). The receptors stem from a woman aged 45 to 65 who had recovered from COVID-19.

This chain connects TRBV4-1 to TRBJ1-6; TRBD1 is a possible D gene (5 bases). Germline CDR1 and CDR2: MGHRA and YSYEKL. Trimming pared 2 bases from V and 0 bases from J, leaving 14 bases between. The length of the CDR3 is 18 residues. DNA of the CDR3: TGCGCCAGCAGCCAAAACGACCACAGGTCCTCCTATAATTCACCCCTCCACTTT. It specifies CASSQNDHRSSYNSPLHF.

V usage is TRBV4-3 and J usage is TRBJ2-3; 7 bases fit TRBD1. The germline gives CDR1 LGHNA, CDR2 YSLEER. The CDR3 runs to 15 residues. The J segment lost 0 bases and the V segment lost 0 bases, leaving 0 bases of the junction unmatched. The DNA of the CDR3 is TGCGCCAGCAGCCAAGAAGGGGGCAGCACAGATACGCAGTATTTT. It is translated as CASSQEGGSTDTQYF.

The genes are TRBV28 and TRBJ1-6; TRBD1 agrees at 9 bases. V lost 6 bases and J lost 7; bases outside the gene matches: 10. Looked up from germline, CDR1 is MDHEN and CDR2 is SYDVKM. The CDR3 spans 16 residues. CDR3 residues: CASRLDRGKVNSPLHF. The CDR3 DNA sequence: TGTGCCAGCAGACTAGACAGGGGGAAGGTAAATTCACCCCTCCACTTT. The full variable domain, in which reference TRBV28 and TRBJ1-6 provide the parts outside the CDR3, is DVKVTQSSRYLVKRTGEKVFLECVQDMDHENMFWYRQDPGLGLRLIYFSYDVKMKEKGDIPEGYSVSREKKERFSLILESASTNQTSMYLCASRLDRGKVNSPLHFGNGTRLTVT.

The chain uses TRBV5-1 and TRBJ1-1; unclear D gene. The V end was cut by 1 base, the J end by 2 bases, with 9 bases between. CDR1 is SGHRS, CDR2 YFSETQ, per germline. CDR3 length equals 14 residues. The CDR3 loop is CASSLYRDNTEAFF. DNA for the CDR3: TGCGCCAGCAGCTTGTATCGAGATAACACTGAAGCTTTCTTT.

The rearrangement uses TRBV7-2 and TRBJ2-2, with D perhaps TRBD2 (6 bases). The V gene's germline CDR1 is SGHTA and CDR2 FQGNSA. Trimming removed 7 bases from V and 5 bases from J, with 20 bases in between. CDR3 size: 16 residues. CDR3 nucleotide sequence: TGTGCCAGCACCCCGACCGGACGGGGGAGGACCGGGGAGCTGTTTTTT. Translating gives CASTPTGRGRTGELFF.

This chain uses TRBV6-1 with TRBJ2-1; tentatively, D is TRBD1 (5 bases). V was clipped by 2 bases and J by 7 bases, with 12 bases between them. The CDR3 covers 14 residues. CDR1 is MNHNS and CDR2 is SASEGT in the germline V gene. CDR3 coding DNA: TGTGCCAGCAGTGAAAATTGGCAGGGTAATGAGCAGTTCTTC. Its translation is CASSENWQGNEQFF.

V is TRBV19 and J is TRBJ2-4; TRBD2 matches at 8 bases. V was clipped by 5 bases and J by 8 bases; unmatched bases: 11. CDR1 LNHDA and CDR2 SQIVND come from the germline V gene (reference sequence). The CDR3 is 15 residues long. Written as DNA, the CDR3 is TGTGCCAGTAGTCGGGAGGGGGGGGCGACCGACATTCAGTACTTC. Its translation: CASSREGGATDIQYF.

About this clone: This specimen includes other DNA sequences encoding the same CDR3. The chain joins TRBV11-3 to TRBJ2-7, with D hard to call. V lost 4 bases and J 4 bases, leaving 5 bases between the germline ends. CDR3 size: 11 residues. CDR1 and CDR2 (germline): SGHNT, YENEEA. The CDR3 region is CASSSYYEQYF. The CDR3 region has the DNA TGTGCCAGCAGCTCCTATTACGAGCAGTACTTC.

The chain recombines TRBV28 with TRBJ1-6, with 7 bases lining up with TRBD1. The J segment lost 12 bases and the V segment lost 6 bases, leaving 5 bases of the junction unmatched. There are 12 residues in the CDR3. Looked up from germline, CDR1 is MDHEN and CDR2 is SYDVKM. In DNA, the CDR3 is TGTGCCAGCAGCATCACAGGGGAACCCCTCCACTTT. This sequence encodes CASSITGEPLHF.

The chain couples TRBV7-8 to TRBJ2-3; D unresolved. Trimming took 5 bases from V and 5 from J, leaving 17 bases between them. The germline V gene encodes CDR1 SGHVS and CDR2 FQNEAQ. There are 15 residues in the CDR3. In DNA, the CDR3 is TGTGCCAGCAGCCCGACTCGGTTTATACGAGATACGCAGTATTTT. Amino acid sequence: CASSPTRFIRDTQYF.

V gene TRBV10-3 combines with J gene TRBJ2-2; unclear D gene. Germline CDR1 and CDR2: ENHRY and SYGVKD. The CDR3 totals 11 residues. V was clipped by 10 bases and J by 8 bases, with 11 bases between them. This CDR3 is CATSPVGELFF. The CDR3 nucleotides are TGTGCCACCTCCCCTGTGGGGGAGCTGTTTTTT.

This clone appeared a few times. V usage is TRBV9 and J usage is TRBJ2-2; D call uncertain. The germline CDR1 and CDR2 sequences are SGDLS and YYNGEE. With 0 bases removed from V and 1 base from J, the gap between germline ends came to 13 bases. The length of the CDR3 is 17 residues. The CDR3: CASSVEVELLNTGELFF. The CDR3 DNA reads TGTGCCAGCAGCGTAGAGGTAGAACTACTGAACACCGGGGAGCTGTTTTTT.

This chain links TRBV7-2 with TRBJ2-7; the D is unclear. This CDR3 region has 12 residues. In germline, CDR1 is SGHTA, CDR2 FQGNSA. V was cut by 1 base and J by 6 bases, with 7 bases left in between. The CDR3 nucleotides read TGTGCCAGCAGCTTAGTGGTAGTCGAGCAGTACTTC. Amino acids: CASSLVVVEQYF.

This clone is a singleton in its sample. This rearrangement joins TRBV28 to TRBJ1-5; TRBD1 might be the D (5 bases). CDR1 is MDHEN, CDR2 SYDVKM, per germline. V lost 2 bases and J 10 bases, leaving 12 bases between the germline ends. The CDR3 has 13 amino acids. The CDR3 sequence: CASSLGGEDPQHF. The CDR3 nucleotides are TGTGCCAGCAGTTTAGGAGGGGAGGATCCCCAGCATTTT.

V is TRBV5-4 and J is TRBJ2-6, with 7 positions matching TRBD1. Trimming removed 5 bases from V and 12 bases from J; junction bases left unmatched: 11. The CDR3 covers 14 residues. Germline V CDR1 and CDR2: SGHNT, YYREEE (reference sequence). The CDR3 sequence: CASRTDRASLVLTF. CDR3 coding DNA: TGTGCCAGCAGGACCGACAGGGCATCTCTCGTCCTGACTTTC.

V and J are TRBV18 and TRBJ2-5; D is perhaps TRBD2 (5 bases). Matching the DNA end better, TRBJ2-7 makes the J call doubtful. The CDR3 has 14 amino acids. Germline V gives CDR1 KGHSH, CDR2 LQKENI. The CDR3 DNA is TGTGCCAGCTCACCAAGGACGATTACTAGCGAGCAGTACTTC. Its protein product is CASSPRTITSEQYF.

J is TRBJ1-3 and V is TRBV3-1 (or the pseudogene TRBV3-2); D remains ambiguous. Germline CDR1 is LGHDT and CDR2 is YNNKEL (reference sequence). Trimming stripped 0 bases from V and 3 bases from J, with 9 bases between. This CDR3 region has 15 residues. CDR3 amino acids: CASSQERVDGNTIYF. CDR3 coding DNA: TGTGCCAGCAGCCAAGAGAGGGTCGATGGAAACACCATATATTTT.

The V gene is TRBV4-3, the J gene TRBJ2-7; 8 nucleotides agree with TRBD1. Per germline, CDR1 LGHNA and CDR2 YSLEER. V gave up 4 bases and J gave up 3 bases; unmatched junction bases: 5. The CDR3 spans 14 residues. DNA of the CDR3: TGCGCCAGCAGCCCAAGGACAGGGTACTACGAGCAGTACTTC. This gives the protein CASSPRTGYYEQYF.